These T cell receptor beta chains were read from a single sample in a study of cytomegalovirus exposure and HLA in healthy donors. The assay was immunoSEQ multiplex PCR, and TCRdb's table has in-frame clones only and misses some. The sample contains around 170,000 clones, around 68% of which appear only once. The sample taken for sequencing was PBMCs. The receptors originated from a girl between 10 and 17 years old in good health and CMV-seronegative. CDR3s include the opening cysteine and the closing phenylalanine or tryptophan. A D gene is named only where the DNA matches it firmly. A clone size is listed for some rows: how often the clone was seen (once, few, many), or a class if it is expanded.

DNA: TGTGCCAGCAGCCCTTTAGCGGGGGGATCGGAGTACGAGCAGTACTTC
CDR3: CASSPLAGGSEYEQYF
V: TRBV5-8
size: .
J: TRBJ2-7
D: TRBD2

DNA: TGTGCCAGCAGACAGGGGGATGAGCAGTTCTTC
CDR3: CASRQGDEQFF
V: TRBV27
size: .
J: TRBJ2-1
D: TRBD1

DNA: TGTGCCAGCAGTGTGAGGGACAGCCCCATGATCACCCTCCACTTT
CDR3: CASSVRDSPMITLHF
V: TRBV6-1
size: .
J: TRBJ1-6
D: TRBD1

DNA: TGTGCCAGCAGCTCCCCAGGGGCTTTCTACGAGCAGTACTTC
CDR3: CASSSPGAFYEQYF
V: TRBV7-9
size: few
J: TRBJ2-7
D: .

DNA: TGCGCCAGCAGCAAGCCTGATTCCTACGAGCAGTACTTC
CDR3: CASSKPDSYEQYF
V: TRBV5-1
size: .
J: TRBJ2-7
D: .

DNA: TGCGCCAGCAGCGTGGGACCCGCGGACAATGAGCAGTTCTTC
CDR3: CASSVGPADNEQFF
V: TRBV5-1
size: .
J: TRBJ2-1
D: .

DNA: TGCGCCAGCAGGCGGGGGACCGGGGAGCTGTTTTTT
CDR3: CASRRGTGELFF
V: TRBV10-2
size: .
J: TRBJ2-2
D: TRBD2

DNA: TGTGCCAGCAGTTTACCAGGGTCAAATTCACCCCTCCACTTT
CDR3: CASSLPGSNSPLHF
V: TRBV28
size: .
J: TRBJ1-6
D: .

DNA: TGTGCCAGCAGCTTAGGACTAGTTTCCTACAATGAGCAGTTCTTC
CDR3: CASSLGLVSYNEQFF
V: TRBV7-8
size: .
J: TRBJ2-1
D: .

DNA: TGTGCCAGCAGCGTAGCTGTGAGCCCGAACACCGGGGAGCTGTTTTTT
CDR3: CASSVAVSPNTGELFF
V: TRBV9
size: .
J: TRBJ2-2
D: .

DNA: TGTGCCAGCAGCCACAGGGATTCCTACAATGAGCAGTTCTTC
CDR3: CASSHRDSYNEQFF
V: TRBV14
size: .
J: TRBJ2-1
D: .

DNA: TGTGCCAGCAGCCAAGGGGCGGGCAGGGGAATTCCTAGCTCCTACAATGAGCAGTTCTTC
CDR3: CASSQGAGRGIPSSYNEQFF
V: TRBV14
size: once
J: TRBJ2-1
D: .

DNA: TGCGCCAGCAGCTTTGAGGGTGAAAACACCATATATTTT
CDR3: CASSFEGENTIYF
V: TRBV5-1
size: few
J: TRBJ1-3
D: .

DNA: TGTGCAAGTCGCTTAGCGACCCCCATTTCAGGGGCCGTGCGAAGCAATTATAATTCACCCCTCCACTTT
CDR3: CASRLATPISGAVRSNYNSPLHF
V: TRBV12-2
size: .
J: TRBJ1-6
D: .

DNA: TGTGCCAGCAGCTTATCGGAACGGGGGGGAGCCTACGAGCAGTACTTC
CDR3: CASSLSERGGAYEQYF
V: TRBV7-9
size: .
J: TRBJ2-7
D: TRBD2

DNA: TGCGCCAGCAGCTTGGTGCAACGGGCAGGAGGCTTGAACACTGAAGCTTTCTTT
CDR3: CASSLVQRAGGLNTEAFF
V: TRBV5-1
size: few
J: TRBJ1-1
D: .

DNA: TGTGCCAGTAGTTGGGGGACTAGCGGCTCCGAGCAGTTCTTC
CDR3: CASSWGTSGSEQFF
V: TRBV19
size: .
J: TRBJ2-1
D: TRBD2

DNA: TGCGCCAGCACATTGACAGGGGATAATTCACCCCTCCACTTT
CDR3: CASTLTGDNSPLHF
V: TRBV10-2
size: .
J: TRBJ1-6
D: TRBD1

DNA: TGTGCCAGCACCGAGGTGGAGCCGAGCTCCTACGAGCAGTACTTC
CDR3: CASTEVEPSSYEQYF
V: TRBV2
size: .
J: TRBJ2-7
D: .

DNA: TGTGCCAGCAGTTACTCCGGACTAGCCGAGAAAAACATTCAGTACTTC
CDR3: CASSYSGLAEKNIQYF
V: TRBV6-5
size: .
J: TRBJ2-4
D: TRBD2

DNA: TGTGCCAGCTCACCGGCAGATAGCAATCAGCCCCAGCATTTT
CDR3: CASSPADSNQPQHF
V: TRBV18
size: .
J: TRBJ1-5
D: .

DNA: TGTGCCAGCAGCTTGGGGGGGGTCCCCACCGGGGAGCTGTTTTTT
CDR3: CASSLGGVPTGELFF
V: TRBV5-4
size: .
J: TRBJ2-2
D: .

DNA: TGTGCCTGGGCCGGGGGGGACAATCAGCCCCAGCATTTT
CDR3: CAWAGGDNQPQHF
V: TRBV30
size: .
J: TRBJ1-5
D: .

DNA: TGCAGCGTCAGACAGGACCTATCCACCTACGAGCAGTACTTC
CDR3: CSVRQDLSTYEQYF
V: TRBV29-1
size: .
J: TRBJ2-7
D: .

DNA: TGTGCCAGCAGGGGGACAGTTTCCTATAATTCACCCCTCCACTTT
CDR3: CASRGTVSYNSPLHF
V: TRBV6-5
size: .
J: TRBJ1-6
D: TRBD1

DNA: TGTGCCAGCAGCCCGTCGAACGGGTTCTACGAGCAGTACTTC
CDR3: CASSPSNGFYEQYF
V: TRBV14
size: once
J: TRBJ2-7
D: .

DNA: TGCGCCAGCAGCCAAGATCCGTCGGCGGGAATGTGGATGTTTTTT
CDR3: CASSQDPSAGMWMFF
V: TRBV4-1
size: .
J: TRBJ1-4
D: .

DNA: TGTGCCAGCAGCCAAGCGTGGGGCCCAGAGGAGACCCAGTACTTC
CDR3: CASSQAWGPEETQYF
V: TRBV4-2
size: once
J: TRBJ2-5
D: .

DNA: TGTGCCAGCAGGGGACAGGGTTTATGGGGCTACACCTTC
CDR3: CASRGQGLWGYTF
V: TRBV6-6
size: .
J: TRBJ1-2
D: TRBD1

DNA: TGTGCCAGCGGCGACAACCTCAATGAGCAGTTCTTC
CDR3: CASGDNLNEQFF
V: TRBV2
size: .
J: TRBJ2-1
D: .

DNA: TGTGCCAGCACTCGTGATACCGGCTCTGGAAACACCATATATTTT
CDR3: CASTRDTGSGNTIYF
V: TRBV6-6
size: .
J: TRBJ1-3
D: .

DNA: TGCGCCAGCAGCCAACCCCTCCAGGGGGCCTACGAGCAGTACTTC
CDR3: CASSQPLQGAYEQYF
V: TRBV5-1
size: .
J: TRBJ2-7
D: TRBD1

DNA: TGCAGCGTCCCTCGGGGGACTGAGCAGTTCTTC
CDR3: CSVPRGTEQFF
V: TRBV29-1
size: .
J: TRBJ2-1
D: .

DNA: TGTGCCAGCTCACCACGGAGGAAAGAATCGGGTTCACCCCTCCACTTT
CDR3: CASSPRRKESGSPLHF
V: TRBV18
size: .
J: TRBJ1-6
D: .

DNA: TGTGCCAGCAAGGAGGTGTTTAGCGGGGGGCCCACAGATACGCAGTATTTT
CDR3: CASKEVFSGGPTDTQYF
V: TRBV2
size: .
J: TRBJ2-3
D: TRBD2

DNA: TGTGCCATCAGGGACAGCTATAGCAATCAGCCCCAGCATTTT
CDR3: CAIRDSYSNQPQHF
V: TRBV10-3
size: .
J: TRBJ1-5
D: .

DNA: TGCAGTGCTAGAGGGCACGAAAAACTGTTTTTT
CDR3: CSARGHEKLFF
V: TRBV20-1
size: .
J: TRBJ1-4
D: .

DNA: TGTGCCAGCTCACCACCTCGTGAGGGTTCGTTGAGTGGCTACACCTTC
CDR3: CASSPPREGSLSGYTF
V: TRBV18
size: .
J: TRBJ1-2
D: .

DNA: TGTGCCAGCTCACCATCAGGGACTCTCTATGGCTACACCTTC
CDR3: CASSPSGTLYGYTF
V: TRBV18
size: .
J: TRBJ1-2
D: .

DNA: TGTGCCATCAGTGCGGGGGGGGAAGCTTTCTTT
CDR3: CAISAGGEAFF
V: TRBV10-3
size: once
J: TRBJ1-1
D: .

DNA: TGTGCCAGCAGTGGTAATTTCAATCAGCCCCAGCATTTT
CDR3: CASSGNFNQPQHF
V: TRBV6-1
size: .
J: TRBJ1-5
D: .

DNA: TGTGCCAGCAGTGTCGGGACTAGCGGCGCTTTTGAGCAGTTCTTC
CDR3: CASSVGTSGAFEQFF
V: TRBV27
size: once
J: TRBJ2-1
D: TRBD2

DNA: TGTGCCAGCAGCTTGGGACAGGGGTGGGAGCAGTACTTC
CDR3: CASSLGQGWEQYF
V: TRBV5-6
size: .
J: TRBJ2-7
D: TRBD1

DNA: TGTGCCAGTAGTAGTTCACAGACCAATTCACCCCTCCACTTT
CDR3: CASSSSQTNSPLHF
V: TRBV19
size: .
J: TRBJ1-6
D: .

DNA: TGTGCCACCGCCAGGGTAGCGGGGGGGCACGAGCAGTACTTC
CDR3: CATARVAGGHEQYF
V: TRBV27
size: once
J: TRBJ2-7
D: TRBD2

DNA: TGTGCCAGCAGCTTCCGAGGAGGGACGGGGAATGAGCAGTTCTTC
CDR3: CASSFRGGTGNEQFF
V: TRBV4-2
size: .
J: TRBJ2-1
D: .